A selection of T cell receptor beta chains follows, all from one sample in a study of blood T cell repertoires in COVID-19. Profiled with immunoSEQ multiplex PCR; TCRdb holds only in-frame clones, not every one. The table shows fewer than 300,000 clones, with around 80% occurring only once. The source material was PBMCs or T cells enriched from blood (not recorded which). All receptors derive from a man between 40 and 49 years old who had been exposed to COVID-19. CDR3s include the opening cysteine and the closing phenylalanine or tryptophan. A D gene is named only where the DNA matches it firmly. Rows give clone size only sometimes, using once, few, many, or a class for an expanded clone.

abundance: .
j_gene: TRBJ1-1
d_gene: .
v_gene: TRBV6-5
CDR3aa: CARPEGENLNTEAFF

abundance: once
j_gene: TRBJ2-7
d_gene: TRBD1
v_gene: TRBV5-6
CDR3aa: CASSLGWDSYYEQYF

abundance: once
j_gene: TRBJ2-7
d_gene: .
v_gene: TRBV30
CDR3aa: CAWSVGVGEQYF

abundance: .
j_gene: TRBJ1-6
d_gene: TRBD1
v_gene: TRBV7-9
CDR3aa: CASSLGVGTVNSPLHF

abundance: few
j_gene: TRBJ2-3
d_gene: TRBD2
v_gene: TRBV3-1/TRBV3-2
CDR3aa: CASRYGAGGMFTDTQYF

abundance: once
j_gene: TRBJ1-2
d_gene: .
v_gene: TRBV12-3/TRBV12-4
CDR3aa: CASSLWARGYTF

abundance: once
j_gene: TRBJ2-2
d_gene: .
v_gene: TRBV10-3
CDR3aa: CAIVSNTGELFF

abundance: .
j_gene: TRBJ1-1
d_gene: .
v_gene: TRBV6-5
CDR3aa: CASSPPRVRAEAFF

abundance: .
j_gene: TRBJ2-2
d_gene: TRBD2
v_gene: TRBV9
CDR3aa: CASSVSGRATFSTGELFF

abundance: once
j_gene: TRBJ2-1
d_gene: TRBD2
v_gene: TRBV7-9
CDR3aa: CASSITSGLYNEQFF

abundance: .
j_gene: TRBJ1-1
d_gene: .
v_gene: TRBV7-2
CDR3aa: CASSLAGGNTEAFF

abundance: once
j_gene: TRBJ2-7
d_gene: TRBD1
v_gene: TRBV30
CDR3aa: CAWSGRRGRAYEQYF

abundance: .
j_gene: TRBJ1-3
d_gene: TRBD1
v_gene: TRBV5-1
CDR3aa: CASSLRGGQGFKNTIYF

abundance: .
j_gene: TRBJ1-6
d_gene: TRBD1
v_gene: TRBV18
CDR3aa: CASSPRDSLMSPLHF

abundance: .
j_gene: TRBJ2-3
d_gene: .
v_gene: TRBV19
CDR3aa: CASMVGGGADTQYF

abundance: .
j_gene: TRBJ2-7
d_gene: .
v_gene: TRBV30
CDR3aa: CAWTSGVLDEQYF

abundance: .
j_gene: TRBJ2-2
d_gene: .
v_gene: TRBV5-4
CDR3aa: CASSPLVATGELFF

abundance: .
j_gene: TRBJ2-4
d_gene: TRBD2
v_gene: TRBV6-5
CDR3aa: CASSSLGLAVKNIQYF

abundance: once
j_gene: TRBJ1-2
d_gene: .
v_gene: TRBV6-6
CDR3aa: CASSYSRGNYGYTF

abundance: few
j_gene: TRBJ1-6
d_gene: TRBD1
v_gene: TRBV2
CDR3aa: CASKGQYNSPLHF

abundance: .
j_gene: TRBJ1-4
d_gene: .
v_gene: TRBV10-3
CDR3aa: CAISEGPKTNEKLFF

abundance: .
j_gene: TRBJ2-7
d_gene: .
v_gene: TRBV7-9
CDR3aa: CASSFGVAYEQYF

abundance: .
j_gene: TRBJ1-2
d_gene: .
v_gene: TRBV29-1
CDR3aa: CTGAPVYGYTF

abundance: .
j_gene: TRBJ2-1
d_gene: TRBD2
v_gene: TRBV2
CDR3aa: CASTSPGTSGSGEQFF

abundance: .
j_gene: TRBJ1-2
d_gene: .
v_gene: TRBV7-6
CDR3aa: CASSSAGAYGYTF

abundance: .
j_gene: TRBJ2-3
d_gene: .
v_gene: TRBV5-4
CDR3aa: CASSPVGVRSTDTQYF

abundance: .
j_gene: TRBJ1-1
d_gene: .
v_gene: TRBV12-3/TRBV12-4
CDR3aa: CASSLWGGEAFF

abundance: .
j_gene: TRBJ2-1
d_gene: TRBD2
v_gene: TRBV30
CDR3aa: CAWRREGNEQFF

abundance: .
j_gene: TRBJ2-3
d_gene: TRBD1
v_gene: TRBV24-1
CDR3aa: CATDGTGDPDTQYF

abundance: .
j_gene: TRBJ2-1
d_gene: .
v_gene: TRBV18
CDR3aa: CASLRQGGYNEQFF

abundance: once
j_gene: TRBJ2-1
d_gene: .
v_gene: TRBV21-1
CDR3aa: CASSKDWRDRDPNEQFF

abundance: few
j_gene: TRBJ2-7
d_gene: TRBD2
v_gene: TRBV5-1
CDR3aa: CASSSLAGFEQYF

abundance: .
j_gene: TRBJ2-2
d_gene: TRBD1
v_gene: TRBV5-4
CDR3aa: CASSPIRRDRVNTGELFF

abundance: .
j_gene: TRBJ2-7
d_gene: .
v_gene: TRBV27
CDR3aa: CASSLAGQHYEQYF

abundance: .
j_gene: TRBJ1-3
d_gene: TRBD1
v_gene: TRBV29-1
CDR3aa: CSVGGGTGNTIYF

abundance: .
j_gene: TRBJ1-2
d_gene: .
v_gene: TRBV24-1
CDR3aa: CATSGGGPGYTF

abundance: once
j_gene: TRBJ2-5
d_gene: .
v_gene: TRBV6-5
CDR3aa: CASSTRGIQETQYF

abundance: .
j_gene: TRBJ1-6
d_gene: .
v_gene: TRBV24-1
CDR3aa: CATFFGGVGNSPLHF

abundance: .
j_gene: TRBJ2-5
d_gene: TRBD1
v_gene: TRBV5-1
CDR3aa: CASQTTGTVKQETQYF